This T cell receptor (beta chain) was profiled in a study of PD-1 blockade in classical Hodgkin lymphoma. General study findings and limits: Some patients began nivolumab under 1 year after ASCT. These patients were excluded from later analyses.

About this clone: Its antigen is currently unknown.

Specified time point: cycle 4 day 1 (C4D1), after five to seven weeks of nivolumab. Every one of the patients relapsed after autologous stem cell transplantation (brentuximab vedotin exposure was variable). Here immunoSEQ multiplex PCR was the method, and the copy in TCRdb shows in-frame clones only, minus some. The data show over 80,000 clones, with 78% seen just once and roughly 10% held by the top ten. Germline lookup yields CDR1 ENHRY and CDR2 SYGVKD. The trim removed 10 bases at V and 4 bases at J, leaving 7 bases unmatched. This CDR3 comprises 14 residues. The sequence was collected from a human donor with classical Hodgkin lymphoma. This chain links TRBV10-3 with TRBJ2-3; 11 bases are a match to TRBD1. The material was peripheral blood mononuclear cells (PBMCs), obtained before the fourth cycle of nivolumab. CDR3 sequence reads: CATVPGQGADTQYF. The CDR3 DNA follows: TGTGCCACCGTACCGGGACAGGGGGCAGATACGCAGTATTTT.